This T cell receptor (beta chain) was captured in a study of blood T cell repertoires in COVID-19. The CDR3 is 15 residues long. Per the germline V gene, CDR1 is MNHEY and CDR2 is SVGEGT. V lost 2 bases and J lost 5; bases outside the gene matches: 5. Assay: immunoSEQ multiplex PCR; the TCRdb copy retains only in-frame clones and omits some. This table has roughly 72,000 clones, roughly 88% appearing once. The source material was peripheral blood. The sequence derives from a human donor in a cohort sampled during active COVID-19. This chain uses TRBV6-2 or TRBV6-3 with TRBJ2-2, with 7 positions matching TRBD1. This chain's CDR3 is CASSYGPGGTGELFF. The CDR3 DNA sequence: TGTGCCAGCAGTTACGGCCCAGGGGGTACCGGGGAGCTGTTTTTT.